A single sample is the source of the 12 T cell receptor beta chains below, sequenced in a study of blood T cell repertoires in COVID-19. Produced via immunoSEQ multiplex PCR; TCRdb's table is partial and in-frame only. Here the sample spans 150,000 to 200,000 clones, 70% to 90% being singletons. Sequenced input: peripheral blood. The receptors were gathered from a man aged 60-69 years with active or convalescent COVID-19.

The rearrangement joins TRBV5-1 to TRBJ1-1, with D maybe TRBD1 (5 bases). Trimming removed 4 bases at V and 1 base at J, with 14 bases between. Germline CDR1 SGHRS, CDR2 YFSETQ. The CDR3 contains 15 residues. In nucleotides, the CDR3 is TGCGCCAGCAGCCTTCAGGGAGGGAAGAACACTGAAGCTTTCTTT. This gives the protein CASSLQGGKNTEAFF.

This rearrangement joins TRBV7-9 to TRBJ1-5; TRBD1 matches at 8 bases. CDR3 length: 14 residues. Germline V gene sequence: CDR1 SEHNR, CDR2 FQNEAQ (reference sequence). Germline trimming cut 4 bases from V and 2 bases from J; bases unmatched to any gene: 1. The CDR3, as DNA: TGTGCCAGCAGCTCGACAGGGGGCAATCAGCCCCAGCATTTT. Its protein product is CASSSTGGNQPQHF. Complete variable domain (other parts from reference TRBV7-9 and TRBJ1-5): DTGVSQNPRHKITKRGQNVTFRCDPISEHNRLYWYRQTLGQGPEFLTYFQNEAQLEKSRLLSDRFSAERPKGSFSTLEIQRTEQGDSAMYLCASSSTGGNQPQHFGDGTRLSIL.

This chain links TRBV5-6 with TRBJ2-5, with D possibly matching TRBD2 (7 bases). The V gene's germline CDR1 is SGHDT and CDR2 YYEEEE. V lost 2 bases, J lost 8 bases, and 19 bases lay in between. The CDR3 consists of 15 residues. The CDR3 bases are TGTGCCAGCAGCTTAATGGGGGGGCTCCAACGAACCCAGTACTTC. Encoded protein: CASSLMGGLQRTQYF.

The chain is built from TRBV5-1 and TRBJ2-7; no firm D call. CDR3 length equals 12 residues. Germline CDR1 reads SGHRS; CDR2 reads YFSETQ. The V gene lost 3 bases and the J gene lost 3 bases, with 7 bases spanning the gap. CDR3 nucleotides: TGCGCCAGCAGCTCTTCACTCTACGAGCAGTACTTC. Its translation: CASSSSLYEQYF.

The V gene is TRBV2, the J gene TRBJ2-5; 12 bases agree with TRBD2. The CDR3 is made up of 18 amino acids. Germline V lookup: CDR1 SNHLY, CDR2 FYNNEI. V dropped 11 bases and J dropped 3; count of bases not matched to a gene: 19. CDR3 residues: CAGANPLAGGRRKETQYF. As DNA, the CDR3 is TGTGCCGGAGCGAATCCCCTAGCGGGGGGGCGAAGAAAAGAGACCCAGTACTTC. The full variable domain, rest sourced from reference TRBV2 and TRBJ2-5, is EPEVTQTPSHQVTQMGQEVILRCVPISNHLYFYWYRQILGQKVEFLVSFYNNEISEKSEIFDDQFSVERPDGSNFTLKIRSTKLEDSAMYFCAGANPLAGGRRKETQYFGPGTRLLVL.

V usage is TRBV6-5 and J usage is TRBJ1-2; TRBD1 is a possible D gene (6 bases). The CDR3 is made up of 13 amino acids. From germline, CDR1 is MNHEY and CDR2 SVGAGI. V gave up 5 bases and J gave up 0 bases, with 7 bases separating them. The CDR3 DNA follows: TGTGCCAGCAGTCAGGGGTCTAACTATGGCTACACCTTC. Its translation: CASSQGSNYGYTF.

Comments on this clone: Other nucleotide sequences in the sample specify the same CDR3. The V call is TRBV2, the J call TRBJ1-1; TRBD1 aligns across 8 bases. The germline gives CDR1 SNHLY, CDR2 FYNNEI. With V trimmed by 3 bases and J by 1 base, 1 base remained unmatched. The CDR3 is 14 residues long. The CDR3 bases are TGTGCCAGCAGTGAGCAGGGGGCGAACACTGAAGCTTTCTTT. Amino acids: CASSEQGANTEAFF.

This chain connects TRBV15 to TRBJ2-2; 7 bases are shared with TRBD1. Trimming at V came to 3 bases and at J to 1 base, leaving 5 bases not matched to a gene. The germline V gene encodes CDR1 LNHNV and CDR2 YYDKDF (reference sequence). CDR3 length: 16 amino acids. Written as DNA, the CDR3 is TGTGCCACCAGCAGTTATGCAGGGGGGAACACCGGGGAGCTGTTTTTT. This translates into CATSSYAGGNTGELFF.

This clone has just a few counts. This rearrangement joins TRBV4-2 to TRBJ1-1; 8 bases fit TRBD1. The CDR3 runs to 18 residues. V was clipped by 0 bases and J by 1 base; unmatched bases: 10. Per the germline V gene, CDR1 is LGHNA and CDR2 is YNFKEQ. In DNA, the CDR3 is TGTGCCAGCAGCCAAGAGGTGCAGGGGGCGCGTCGGAACACTGAAGCTTTCTTT. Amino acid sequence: CASSQEVQGARRNTEAFF.

The CDR3 here is CASSASGGTIKETQYF. CDR3 coding DNA: TGCGCCAGCAGTGCGAGCGGGGGGACGATAAAAGAGACCCAGTACTTC. J is TRBJ2-5 and V is TRBV10-1; 9 bases map to TRBD2. With 4 bases clipped from V and 3 bases from J, the junction kept 9 bases outside the gene matches. CDR3 length: 16 amino acids. From germline, CDR1 is WNHNN and CDR2 SYGVQD (reference sequence).

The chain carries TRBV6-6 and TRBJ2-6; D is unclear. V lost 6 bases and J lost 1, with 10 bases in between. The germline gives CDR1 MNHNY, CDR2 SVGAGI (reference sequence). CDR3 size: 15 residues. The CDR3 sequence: CASSLDWSGANVLTF. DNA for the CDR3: TGTGCCAGCAGCCTCGACTGGTCTGGGGCCAACGTCCTGACTTTC.

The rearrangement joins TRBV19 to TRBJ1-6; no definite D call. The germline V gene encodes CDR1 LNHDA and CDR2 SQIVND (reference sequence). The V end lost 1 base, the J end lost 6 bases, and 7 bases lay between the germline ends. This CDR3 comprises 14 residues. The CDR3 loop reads CASSIGGGNSPLHF. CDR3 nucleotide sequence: TGTGCCAGTAGTATAGGGGGAGGTAATTCACCCCTCCACTTT.